One sample yielded the 27 T cell receptor beta chains listed below, sequenced in a study of patients and donors after allogeneic stem cell transplantation (dated by TCRdb to 2020 to 2022). The method was RT-PCR. Data came from a NextSeq 550. The public sequencing data were trimmed at Q25 with fastp and processed into clonotypes with MiXCR by TCRdb, which kept only in-frame beta chains. Merged by CDR3 protein, the rows form single entries marked with the most common genes and DNA. Present in this sample are 84,000 or so distinct CDR3 sequences, around 48% of which were seen just once. The top ten clonotypes cover under 70% of the sample. The sample taken for sequencing was blood, either unsorted or a sorted T cell fraction (not recorded which). The receptor source for this set is a human donor who was either an allogeneic HSCT recipient or a stem cell or donor lymphocyte infusion donor (not recorded which). It is not recorded whose cells these are; they may come from a transplant donor.

This clonotype has a handful of counts. This chain links TRBV15 with TRBJ1-1; possibly TRBD1 for D (6 bases). Trimming shortened V by 7 bases and J by 4 bases, and 13 bases separated the two germline ends. CDR3 size: 13 residues. Germline values: CDR1 LNHNV, CDR2 YYDKDF (reference sequence). The CDR3 sequence is CATTRGRVTEAFF. The CDR3 DNA sequence: TGTGCCACCACCAGGGGAAGGGTCACTGAAGCTTTCTTT.

A word on this clonotype: An end of the junction does not agree with germline; a read error may underlie this. V gene TRBV5-6 combines with J gene TRBJ1-1; no reliable D call. Looked up from germline, CDR1 is SGHDT and CDR2 is YYEEEE. There are 11 residues in the CDR3. The chain's CDR3 is CASSPAEWRTF. The CDR3 DNA reads TGTGCCAGCAGCCCCGCCGAGTGGAGGACGTTT.

The chain uses TRBV30 and TRBJ1-1; D gene ambiguous. The CDR3 totals 19 residues. V lost 0 bases, J lost 4 bases, and 27 bases lay in between. Per germline, CDR1 GTSNPN and CDR2 SVGIG (reference sequence). The CDR3 here is CAWSVFYPFLGGEGTEAFF. The CDR3 DNA sequence: TGTGCCTGGAGTGTATTTTACCCGTTCTTGGGCGGGGAAGGCACTGAAGCTTTCTTT.

The sample holds a few counts of this clonotype. The chain combines TRBV25-1 with TRBJ1-1; the D gene is possibly TRBD1 (5 bases). V shed 3 bases and J shed 3 bases, with 8 bases lying between them. The germline V gene has CDR1 MGHDK and CDR2 SYGVNS. The CDR3 runs to 13 residues. The CDR3 here is CASSDRVYTEAFF. CDR3 DNA: TGTGCCAGCAGTGACAGGGTATACACTGAAGCTTTCTTT.

The CDR3 nucleotides read TGTGCCAGCGGCTCTGAACAGGAGCGTTTGTATGGCTACACCTTC. Translated, it gives CASGSEQERLYGYTF. The chain is built from TRBV6-5 and TRBJ1-2; D possibly corresponds to TRBD1 (5 bases). The CDR3 extends over 15 amino acids. The V end was cut by 8 bases, the J end by 5 bases, with 21 bases between. Looked up from germline, CDR1 is MNHEY and CDR2 is SVGAGI.

The chain combines TRBV7-9 with TRBJ2-5; TRBD1 agrees at 8 bases. V lost 6 bases, J lost 1 base, and 1 base stayed unmatched. CDR1 SEHNR and CDR2 FQNEAQ come from the germline V gene (reference sequence). The CDR3 is 13 amino acids. The CDR3 sequence is CASRGTGQETQYF. CDR3 coding DNA: TGTGCCAGCAGGGGGACAGGCCAAGAGACCCAGTACTTC.

The chain employs TRBV12-3 or TRBV12-4 and TRBJ2-3, with D possibly being TRBD1 or TRBD2 (5 bases each). Deletions cut 2 bases from V and 4 bases from J, with 13 bases between. The CDR3 covers 15 residues. The CDR3 region is CASSLYPLGPDTQYF. The CDR3, as DNA: TGTGCCAGCAGTTTATACCCCCTGGGACCAGATACGCAGTATTTT.

This clonotype was observed a handful of times. J is TRBJ1-3 and V is TRBV28, with D tentatively TRBD1 (6 bases). V was pared by 6 bases and J by 8 bases, with 8 bases between. There are 11 residues in the CDR3. From germline, CDR1 is MDHEN and CDR2 SYDVKM. The CDR3 protein is CASSRGYTIYF. In DNA form, the CDR3 reads TGTGCCAGCAGCAGGGGATACACCATATATTTT.

This chain connects TRBV4-1 to TRBJ1-4, with 9 nucleotides matching TRBD1. The CDR3 is made up of 17 amino acids. Germline loops: CDR1 MGHRA, CDR2 YSYEKL. Trimming removed 1 base from V and 5 bases from J; junction bases left unmatched: 8. CDR3 amino acids: CASSQVFYGTGNEKLFF. The CDR3 coding sequence is TGCGCCAGCAGCCAAGTTTTCTATGGGACAGGGAATGAAAAACTGTTTTTT.

The V and J genes are TRBV20-1 and TRBJ1-2; D not certain. The CDR3 has 14 amino acids. Germline V gives CDR1 DFQATT, CDR2 SNEGSKA (reference sequence). Trimming removed 3 bases at V and 2 bases at J, with 13 bases between. DNA of the CDR3: TGCAGTGCTAGTAGATTAGGAGGGAACTATGGCTACACCTTC. Its protein is CSASRLGGNYGYTF.

This clonotype was seen a handful of times. This chain joins TRBV6-5 and TRBJ1-1, with D uncertain. In germline, CDR1 is MNHEY, CDR2 SVGAGI. V lost 5 bases to trimming and J lost 1 base, with 8 bases between them. The CDR3 contains 13 residues. The CDR3 loop is CASSRIGNTEAFF. CDR3 in DNA: TGTGCCAGCAGTCGAATTGGGAACACTGAAGCTTTCTTT.

The rearrangement joins TRBV25-1 to TRBJ1-1; unclear D gene. Trimming took off 6 bases at V and 4 bases at J, with 12 bases between the two ends. The germline V gene has CDR1 MGHDK and CDR2 SYGVNS. The CDR3 spans 13 residues. As DNA, the CDR3 is TGTGCCAGCAGCGGTACGGGTTTCACTGAAGCTTTCTTT. This codes for CASSGTGFTEAFF. The variable domain in full, with the rest retrieved from reference TRBV25-1 and TRBJ1-1, is EADIYQTPRYLVIGTGKKITLECSQTMGHDKMYWYQQDPGMELHLIHYSYGVNSTEKGDLSSESTVSRIRTEHFPLTLESARPSHTSQYLCASSGTGFTEAFFGQGTRLTVV.

This clonotype was observed a few times. The chain carries TRBV12-3 or TRBV12-4 and TRBJ1-2; D may be TRBD1 (5 bases). Trimming removed 8 bases from V and 4 bases from J, with 14 bases in between. CDR3 length equals 13 residues. CDR3 region: CASSGGLAYGYTF. In nucleotides, the CDR3 is TGTGCCAGCTCGGGGGGTCTAGCCTATGGCTACACCTTC.

The chain uses TRBV24-1 and TRBJ2-7, with D unclear. The CDR3 length is 15 residues. Per the germline V gene, CDR1 is KGHDR and CDR2 is SFDVKD. Trimming took 5 bases from V and 1 from J, leaving 14 bases between them. CDR3 residues: CATSASARVSYEQYF. The CDR3 coding sequence is TGTGCCACCAGTGCCAGCGCCAGAGTATCCTACGAGCAGTACTTC.

The gene calls are TRBV28 and TRBJ2-1; D call uncertain. The CDR3 is 11 residues long. From germline, CDR1 is MDHEN and CDR2 SYDVKM. Trimming stripped 11 bases from V and 1 base from J, with 6 bases between. CDR3 amino acids: CALGSYNEQFF. The CDR3 DNA sequence: TGTGCCCTGGGGTCCTACAATGAGCAGTTCTTC.

The table lists this clonotype with a few counts. CDR3 in amino acids: CASSLRSSGNTIYF. CDR3 DNA: TGTGCCAGCAGTTTGCGCAGCTCTGGAAACACCATATATTTT. This chain links TRBV12-3 or TRBV12-4 with TRBJ1-3; no reliable D call. CDR3 length: 14 amino acids. The V end was cut by 3 bases, the J end by 0 bases, with 6 bases between.

This sequence joins TRBV6-5 and TRBJ1-2, with D unclear. The CDR3 covers 15 residues. CDR1 and CDR2 (germline): MNHEY, SVGAGI. With 0 bases removed from V and 8 bases from J, the gap between germline ends came to 16 bases. This CDR3 is CASSYSELDGEGYTF. The CDR3 DNA sequence: TGTGCCAGCAGTTACTCCGAACTTGACGGGGAGGGCTACACCTTC.

This clonotype was seen only a few times. The chain uses TRBV27 and TRBJ1-6; D not resolved. V shed 6 bases and J shed 0 bases, with 6 bases lying between them. The germline gives CDR1 MNHEY, CDR2 SMNVEV (reference sequence). The CDR3 covers 14 residues. The CDR3 DNA follows: TGTGCCAGCAGCTTCAGCTCCTATAATTCACCCCTCCACTTT. Its translation is CASSFSSYNSPLHF.

The chain couples TRBV3-1 to TRBJ1-6; D uncertain. From germline, CDR1 is LGHDT and CDR2 YNNKEL (reference sequence). The V gene lost 2 bases and the J gene lost 9 bases, with 8 bases spanning the gap. There are 13 residues in the CDR3. The CDR3 DNA reads as TGTGCCAGCAGCCAACAGGATTTTTCACCCCTCCACTTT. It encodes CASSQQDFSPLHF.

This clonotype has a handful of counts. The chain links TRBV4-1 to TRBJ1-2, with 7 bases matching TRBD1. Looked up from germline, CDR1 is MGHRA and CDR2 is YSYEKL. V shed 1 base, J shed 1 base, and the junction held 12 bases outside the gene matches. The length of the CDR3 is 18 residues. This CDR3 reads CASSQGITGTAYNYGYTF. The CDR3 coding sequence is TGCGCCAGCAGCCAAGGCATAACCGGGACAGCTTATAACTATGGCTACACCTTC.

The sample holds a few counts of this clonotype. This chain links TRBV28 with TRBJ2-1; D tentatively fits TRBD1 or TRBD2 (5 bases each). Germline lookup yields CDR1 MDHEN and CDR2 SYDVKM. Trimming stripped 7 bases from V and 8 bases from J, with 21 bases between. CDR3 length: 15 residues. DNA of the CDR3: TGTGCCAGCACCCCAGGGTACGGGATGGGAGATGAGCAGTTCTTC. As protein: CASTPGYGMGDEQFF.

The chain couples TRBV12-3 or TRBV12-4 to TRBJ2-6, with TRBD1 matching over 9 bases. J was trimmed by 4 bases and V by 4 bases; bases with no gene match: 5. The CDR3 loop spans 16 amino acids. The CDR3 sequence is CASSSGQGNGANVLTF. Written as DNA, the CDR3 is TGTGCCAGCAGTTCCGGACAGGGGAACGGGGCCAACGTCCTGACTTTC.

The chain uses TRBV9 and TRBJ2-2, with D possibly being TRBD1 (6 bases). Between the trimmed V and J ends, which lost 4 bases and 6 bases, there was a span of 16 bases. Germline values: CDR1 SGDLS, CDR2 YYNGEE. CDR3 length: 15 amino acids. The CDR3 region has the DNA TGTGCCAGCAGCACGAGGGGGTATTTGGCCGGGGAGCTGTTTTTT. Its protein is CASSTRGYLAGELFF.

This clonotype has more than one count but fewer than ten. This chain joins TRBV28 and TRBJ1-2, with 8 positions matching TRBD1. Trimming took 4 bases from V and 5 from J; bases not matched to a gene: 9. Germline V CDR1 and CDR2: MDHEN, SYDVKM. CDR3 length equals 15 residues. The CDR3 spells CASSYGQGYDYGYTF. The CDR3 DNA follows: TGTGCCAGCAGTTACGGACAGGGATACGATTATGGCTACACCTTC.

The V call is TRBV7-9, the J call TRBJ2-7; no definite D call. The length of the CDR3 is 15 residues. Germline V CDR1 and CDR2: SEHNR, FQNEAQ (reference sequence). Trimming shortened V by 1 base and J by 2 bases, and 12 bases separated the two germline ends. The CDR3 protein is CASSLGAGRTYEQYF. The CDR3, as DNA: TGTGCCAGCAGCTTAGGGGCAGGACGTACCTACGAGCAGTACTTC.

The chain employs TRBV28 and TRBJ1-4; no clear D gene. In germline, CDR1 is MDHEN, CDR2 SYDVKM. Trimming left V 5 bases short and J 4 bases short, with 32 bases between. This CDR3 has 21 residues. CDR3 bases: TGTGCCAGCAGTCATGAGAGACTGATCCCGCCCCGTAAGAGGATTAATGAAAAACTGTTTTTT. This encodes CASSHERLIPPRKRINEKLFF.

CDR3 in DNA: TGTGCCAGCAAGACGACAGGAGGCAATCAGCCCCAGCATTTT. It encodes CASKTTGGNQPQHF. The V call is TRBV28, the J call TRBJ1-5; D may be TRBD1 (6 bases). Trimming took 7 bases from V and 2 from J, leaving 12 bases between them. In germline, CDR1 is MDHEN, CDR2 SYDVKM. The CDR3 is 14 residues long.